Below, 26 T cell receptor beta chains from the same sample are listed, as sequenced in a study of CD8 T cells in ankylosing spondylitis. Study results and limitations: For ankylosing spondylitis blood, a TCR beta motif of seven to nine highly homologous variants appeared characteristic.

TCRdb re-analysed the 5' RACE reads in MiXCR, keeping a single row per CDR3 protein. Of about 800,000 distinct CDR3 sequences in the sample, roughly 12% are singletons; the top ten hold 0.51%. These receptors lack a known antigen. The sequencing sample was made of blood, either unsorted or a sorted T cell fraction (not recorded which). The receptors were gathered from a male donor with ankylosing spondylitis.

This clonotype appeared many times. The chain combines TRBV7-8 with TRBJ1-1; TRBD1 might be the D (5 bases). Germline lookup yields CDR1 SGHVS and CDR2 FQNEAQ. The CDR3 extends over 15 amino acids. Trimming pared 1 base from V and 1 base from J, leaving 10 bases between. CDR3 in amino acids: CASSLGAGWNTEAFF. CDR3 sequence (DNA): TGTGCCAGCAGCTTAGGTGCAGGGTGGAACACTGAAGCTTTCTTT.

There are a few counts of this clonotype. The DNA of the CDR3 is TGCAGTGCGCGACTAGCGGGGATCGTTTCGTACAATGAGCAGTTCTTC. It specifies CSARLAGIVSYNEQFF. The chain employs TRBV20-1 and TRBJ2-1; TRBD2 agrees at 11 bases. The CDR3 length is 16 residues. Losses at the gene ends were 6 bases for V and 4 bases for J; bases not matched to a gene: 11. Looked up from germline, CDR1 is DFQATT and CDR2 is SNEGSKA (reference sequence).

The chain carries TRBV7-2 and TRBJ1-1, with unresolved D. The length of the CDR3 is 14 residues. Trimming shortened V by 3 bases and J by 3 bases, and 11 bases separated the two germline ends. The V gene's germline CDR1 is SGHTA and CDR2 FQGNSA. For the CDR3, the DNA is TGTGCCAGCAGCTTCGAGGTGTGGGACACTGAAGCTTTCTTT. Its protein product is CASSFEVWDTEAFF. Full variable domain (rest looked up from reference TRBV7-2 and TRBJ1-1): GAGVSQSPSNKVTEKGKDVELRCDPISGHTALYWYRQSLGQGLEFLIYFQGNSAPDKSGLPSDRFSAERTGGSVSTLTIQRTQQEDSAVYLCASSFEVWDTEAFFGQGTRLTVV.

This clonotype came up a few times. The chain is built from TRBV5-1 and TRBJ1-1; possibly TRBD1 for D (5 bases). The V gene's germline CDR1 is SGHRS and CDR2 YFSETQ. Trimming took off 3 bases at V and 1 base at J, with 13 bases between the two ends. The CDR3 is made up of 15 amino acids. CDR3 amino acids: CASSWGDGRNTEAFF. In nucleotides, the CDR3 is TGCGCCAGCAGCTGGGGGGACGGGAGGAACACTGAAGCTTTCTTT.

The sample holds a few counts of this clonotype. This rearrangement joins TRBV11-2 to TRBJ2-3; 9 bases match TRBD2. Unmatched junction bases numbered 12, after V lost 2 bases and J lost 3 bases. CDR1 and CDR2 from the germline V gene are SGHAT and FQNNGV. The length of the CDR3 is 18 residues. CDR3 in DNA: TGTGCCAGCAGCTTATGGGGCATAGCGGGGGACTTTACAGATACGCAGTATTTT. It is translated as CASSLWGIAGDFTDTQYF.

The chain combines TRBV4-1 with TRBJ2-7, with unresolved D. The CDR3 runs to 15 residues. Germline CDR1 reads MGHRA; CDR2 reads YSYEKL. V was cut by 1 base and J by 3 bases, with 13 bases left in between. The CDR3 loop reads CASSQAPRRGYEQYF. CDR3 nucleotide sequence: TGCGCCAGCAGCCAAGCGCCAAGGAGAGGCTACGAGCAGTACTTC.

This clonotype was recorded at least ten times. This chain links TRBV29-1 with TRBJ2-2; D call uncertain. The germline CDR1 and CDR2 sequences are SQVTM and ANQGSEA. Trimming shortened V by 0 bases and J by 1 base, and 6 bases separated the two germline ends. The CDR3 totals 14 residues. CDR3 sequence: CSVEDRKNTGELFF. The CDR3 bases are TGCAGCGTTGAAGATCGGAAGAACACCGGGGAGCTGTTTTTT.

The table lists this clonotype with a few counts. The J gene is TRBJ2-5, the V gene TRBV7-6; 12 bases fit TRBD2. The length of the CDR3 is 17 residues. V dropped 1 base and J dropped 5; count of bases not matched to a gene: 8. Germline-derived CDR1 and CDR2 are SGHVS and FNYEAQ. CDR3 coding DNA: TGTGCCAGCAGCTTAGGTAGAACTAGCGGGAGGTGGGAGACCCAGTACTTC. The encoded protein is CASSLGRTSGRWETQYF.

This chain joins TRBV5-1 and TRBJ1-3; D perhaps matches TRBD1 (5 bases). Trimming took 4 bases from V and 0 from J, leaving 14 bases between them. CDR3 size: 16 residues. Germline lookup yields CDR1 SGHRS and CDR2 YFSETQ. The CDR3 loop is CASSSLPGSSGNTIYF. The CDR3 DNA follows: TGCGCCAGCAGCAGCCTTCCAGGGAGCTCTGGAAACACCATATATTTT.

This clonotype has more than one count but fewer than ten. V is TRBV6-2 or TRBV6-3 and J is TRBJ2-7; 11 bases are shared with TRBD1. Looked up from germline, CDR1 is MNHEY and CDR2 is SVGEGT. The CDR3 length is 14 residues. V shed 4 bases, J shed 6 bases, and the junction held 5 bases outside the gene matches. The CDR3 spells CASSSMGQGGEQYF. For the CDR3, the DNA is TGTGCCAGCAGTTCAATGGGACAGGGGGGCGAGCAGTACTTC.

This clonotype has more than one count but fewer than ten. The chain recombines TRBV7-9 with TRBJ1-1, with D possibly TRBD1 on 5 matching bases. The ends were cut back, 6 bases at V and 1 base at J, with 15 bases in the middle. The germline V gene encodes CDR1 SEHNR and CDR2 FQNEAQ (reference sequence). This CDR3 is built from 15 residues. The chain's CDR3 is CASRERRGTNTEAFF. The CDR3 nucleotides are TGTGCCAGCAGAGAGAGAAGGGGTACGAACACTGAAGCTTTCTTT. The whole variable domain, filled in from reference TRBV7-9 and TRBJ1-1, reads DTGVSQNPRHKITKRGQNVTFRCDPISEHNRLYWYRQTLGQGPEFLTYFQNEAQLEKSRLLSDRFSAERPKGSFSTLEIQRTEQGDSAMYLCASRERRGTNTEAFFGQGTRLTVV.

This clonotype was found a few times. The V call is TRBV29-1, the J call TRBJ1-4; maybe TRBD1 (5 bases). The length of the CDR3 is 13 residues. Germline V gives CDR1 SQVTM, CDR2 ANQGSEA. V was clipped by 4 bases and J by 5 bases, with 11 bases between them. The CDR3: CSVGGRFNEKLFF. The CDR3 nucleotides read TGCAGCGTTGGGGGCCGATTCAATGAAAAACTGTTTTTT.

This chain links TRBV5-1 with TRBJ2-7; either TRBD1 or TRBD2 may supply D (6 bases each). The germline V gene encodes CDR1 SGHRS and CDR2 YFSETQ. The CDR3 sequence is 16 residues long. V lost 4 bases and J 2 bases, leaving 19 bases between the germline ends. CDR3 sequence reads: CASSIRPEGGPYEQYF. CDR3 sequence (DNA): TGCGCCAGCAGCATTCGGCCGGAGGGGGGACCCTACGAGCAGTACTTC.

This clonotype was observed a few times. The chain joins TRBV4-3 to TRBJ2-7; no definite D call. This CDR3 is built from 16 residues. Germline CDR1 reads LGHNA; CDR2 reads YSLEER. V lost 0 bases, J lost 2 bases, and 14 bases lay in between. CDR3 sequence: CASSQDFRQAAYEQYF. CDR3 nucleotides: TGCGCCAGCAGCCAAGATTTCCGGCAGGCAGCCTACGAGCAGTACTTC.

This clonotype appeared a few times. CDR3 in DNA: TGTGCCAGCAGCTTAAGGGACAGAGAAGAGACCCAGTACTTC. It codes for CASSLRDREETQYF. The rearrangement links TRBV7-9 to TRBJ2-5, with 7 positions matching TRBD1. This CDR3 is built from 14 residues. Trimming at V came to 2 bases and at J to 3 bases, leaving 3 bases not matched to a gene. Germline assignment: CDR1 SEHNR and CDR2 FQNEAQ (reference sequence).

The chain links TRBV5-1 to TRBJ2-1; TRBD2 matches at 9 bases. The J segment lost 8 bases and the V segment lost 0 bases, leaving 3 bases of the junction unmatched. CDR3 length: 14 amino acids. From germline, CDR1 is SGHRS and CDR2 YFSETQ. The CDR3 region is CASSLGAGGDEQFF. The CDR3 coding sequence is TGCGCCAGCAGCTTGGGAGCGGGAGGCGATGAGCAGTTCTTC.

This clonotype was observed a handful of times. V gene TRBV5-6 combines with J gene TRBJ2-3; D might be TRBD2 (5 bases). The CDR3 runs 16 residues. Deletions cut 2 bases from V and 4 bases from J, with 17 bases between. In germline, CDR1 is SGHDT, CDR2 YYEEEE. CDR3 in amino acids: CASSFSPLERADTQYF. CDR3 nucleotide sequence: TGTGCCAGCAGCTTTTCCCCACTAGAAAGAGCAGATACGCAGTATTTT. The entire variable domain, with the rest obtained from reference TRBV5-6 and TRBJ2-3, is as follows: DAGVTQSPTHLIKTRGQQVTLRCSPKSGHDTVSWYQQALGQGPQFIFQYYEEEERQRGNFPDRFSGHQFPNYSSELNVNALLLGDSALYLCASSFSPLERADTQYFGPGTRLTVL.

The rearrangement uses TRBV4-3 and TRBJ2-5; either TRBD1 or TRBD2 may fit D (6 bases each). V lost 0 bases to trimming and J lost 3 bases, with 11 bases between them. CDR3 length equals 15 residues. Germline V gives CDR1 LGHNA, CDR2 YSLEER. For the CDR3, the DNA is TGCGCCAGCAGCCAAGACTGGGGGGCGGAAGAGACCCAGTACTTC. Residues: CASSQDWGAEETQYF.

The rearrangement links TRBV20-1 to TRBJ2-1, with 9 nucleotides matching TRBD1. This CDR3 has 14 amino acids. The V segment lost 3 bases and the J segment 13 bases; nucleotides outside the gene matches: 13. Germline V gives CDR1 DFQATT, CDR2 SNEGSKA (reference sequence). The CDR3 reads CSASPLGPGQGQFF. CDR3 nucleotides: TGCAGTGCTAGCCCTTTGGGCCCGGGACAGGGCCAGTTCTTC.

The CDR3 here is CASSLAWGRGKGSYEQYF. CDR3 bases: TGCGCCAGCAGCTTGGCCTGGGGAAGGGGCAAGGGTTCCTACGAGCAGTACTTC. The chain recombines TRBV5-1 with TRBJ2-7; D might be TRBD1 (5 bases). Trimming pared 0 bases from V and 1 base from J, leaving 20 bases between. Germline-derived CDR1 and CDR2 are SGHRS and YFSETQ. This CDR3 has 18 amino acids.

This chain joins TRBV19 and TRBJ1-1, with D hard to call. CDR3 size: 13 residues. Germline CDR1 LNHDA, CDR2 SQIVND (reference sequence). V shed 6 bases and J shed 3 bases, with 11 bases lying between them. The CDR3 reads CASSGPVDTEAFF. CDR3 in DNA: TGTGCCAGTAGCGGGCCCGTGGACACTGAAGCTTTCTTT.

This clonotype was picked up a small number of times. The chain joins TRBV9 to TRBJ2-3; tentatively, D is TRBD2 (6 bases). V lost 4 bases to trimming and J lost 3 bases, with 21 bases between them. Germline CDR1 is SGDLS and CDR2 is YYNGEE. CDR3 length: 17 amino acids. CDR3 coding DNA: TGTGCCAGCAGCCCCCCCGGGGGTAACGGACATACAGATACGCAGTATTTT. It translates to CASSPPGGNGHTDTQYF.

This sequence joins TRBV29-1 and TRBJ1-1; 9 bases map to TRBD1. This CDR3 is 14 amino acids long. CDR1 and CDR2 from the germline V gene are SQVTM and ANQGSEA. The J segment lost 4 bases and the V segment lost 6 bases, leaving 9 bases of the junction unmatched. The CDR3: CSVTTGGGFTEAFF. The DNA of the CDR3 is TGCAGCGTAACAACAGGGGGCGGTTTCACTGAAGCTTTCTTT.

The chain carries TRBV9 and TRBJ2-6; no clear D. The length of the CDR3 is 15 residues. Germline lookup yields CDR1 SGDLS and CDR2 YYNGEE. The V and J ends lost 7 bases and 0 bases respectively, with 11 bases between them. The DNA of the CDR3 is TGTGCCAGCTCGACCGGAAGCTCTGGGGCCAACGTCCTGACTTTC. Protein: CASSTGSSGANVLTF.

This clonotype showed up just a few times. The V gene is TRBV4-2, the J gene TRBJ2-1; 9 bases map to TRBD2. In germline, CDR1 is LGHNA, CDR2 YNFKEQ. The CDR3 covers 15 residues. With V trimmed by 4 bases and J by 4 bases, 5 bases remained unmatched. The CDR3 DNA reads TGTGCCAGCAGCCGGACTAGCGTCTTATACAATGAGCAGTTCTTC. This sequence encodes CASSRTSVLYNEQFF.

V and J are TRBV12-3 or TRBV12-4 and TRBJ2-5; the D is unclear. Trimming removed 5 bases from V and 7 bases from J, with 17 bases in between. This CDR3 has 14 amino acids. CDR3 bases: TGTGCCAGCAGTCAAGGATCGCTTCTGGGGACCCAGTACTTC. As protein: CASSQGSLLGTQYF.